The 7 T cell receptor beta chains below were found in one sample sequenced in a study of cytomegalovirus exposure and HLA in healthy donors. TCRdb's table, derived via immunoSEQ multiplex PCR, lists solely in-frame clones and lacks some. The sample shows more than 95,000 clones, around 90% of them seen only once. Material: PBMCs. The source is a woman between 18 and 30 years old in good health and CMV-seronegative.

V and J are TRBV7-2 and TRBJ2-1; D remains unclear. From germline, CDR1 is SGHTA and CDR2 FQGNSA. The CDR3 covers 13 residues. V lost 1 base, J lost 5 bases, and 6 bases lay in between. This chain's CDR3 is CASSLVINNEQFF. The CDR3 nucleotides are TGTGCCAGCAGCTTAGTAATAAACAATGAGCAGTTCTTC. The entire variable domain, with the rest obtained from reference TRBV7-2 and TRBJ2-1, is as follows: GAGVSQSPSNKVTEKGKDVELRCDPISGHTALYWYRQSLGQGLEFLIYFQGNSAPDKSGLPSDRFSAERTGGSVSTLTIQRTQQEDSAVYLCASSLVINNEQFFGPGTRLTVL.

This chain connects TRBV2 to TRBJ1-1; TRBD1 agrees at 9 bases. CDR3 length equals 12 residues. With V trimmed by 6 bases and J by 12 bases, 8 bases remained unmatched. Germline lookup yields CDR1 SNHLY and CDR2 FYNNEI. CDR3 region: CASSQGQGRSFF. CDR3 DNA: TGTGCCAGCAGCCAGGGACAGGGTCGGTCTTTCTTT.

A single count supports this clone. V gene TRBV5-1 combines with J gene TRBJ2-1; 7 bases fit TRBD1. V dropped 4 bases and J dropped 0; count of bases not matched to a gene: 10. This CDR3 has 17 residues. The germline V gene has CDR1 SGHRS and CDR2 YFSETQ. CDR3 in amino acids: CASSLTGVPFSYNEQFF. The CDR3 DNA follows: TGCGCCAGCAGCCTCACAGGGGTCCCCTTCTCCTACAATGAGCAGTTCTTC.

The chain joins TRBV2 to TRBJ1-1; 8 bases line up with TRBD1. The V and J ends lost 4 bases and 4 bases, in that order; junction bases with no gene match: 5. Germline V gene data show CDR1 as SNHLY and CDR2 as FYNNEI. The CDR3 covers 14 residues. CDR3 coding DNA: TGTGCCAGCAGTGTTAGGACAGGGATCACTGAAGCTTTCTTT. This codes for CASSVRTGITEAFF.

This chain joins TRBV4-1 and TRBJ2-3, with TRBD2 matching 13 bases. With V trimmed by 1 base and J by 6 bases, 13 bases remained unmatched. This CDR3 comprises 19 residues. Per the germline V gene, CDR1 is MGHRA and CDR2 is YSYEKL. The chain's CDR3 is CASSQASLGLAGPRDTQYF. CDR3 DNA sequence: TGCGCCAGCAGCCAAGCATCTTTGGGACTAGCGGGACCTCGCGATACGCAGTATTTT.

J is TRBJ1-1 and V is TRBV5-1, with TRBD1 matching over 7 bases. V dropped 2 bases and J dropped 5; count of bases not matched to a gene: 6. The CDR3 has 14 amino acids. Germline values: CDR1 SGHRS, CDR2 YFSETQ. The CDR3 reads CASSLQGQGTEAFF. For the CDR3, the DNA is TGCGCCAGCAGCTTACAGGGGCAGGGGACTGAAGCTTTCTTT.

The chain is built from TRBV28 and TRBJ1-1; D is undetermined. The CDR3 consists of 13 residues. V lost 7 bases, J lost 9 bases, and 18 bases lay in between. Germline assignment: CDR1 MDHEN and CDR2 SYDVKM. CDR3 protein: CASTTPGLNKAFF. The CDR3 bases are TGTGCCAGCACCACCCCCGGACTGAATAAAGCTTTCTTT. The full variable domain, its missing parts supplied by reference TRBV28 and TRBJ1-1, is DVKVTQSSRYLVKRTGEKVFLECVQDMDHENMFWYRQDPGLGLRLIYFSYDVKMKEKGDIPEGYSVSREKKERFSLILESASTNQTSMYLCASTTPGLNKAFFGQGTRLTVV.